Given below is one TCR beta chain in context. Using immunoSEQ multiplex PCR, the repertoire was profiled, and TCRdb retains in-frame clones only, with some absent. The sample has 200,000 to 250,000 clones; roughly 80% are singletons. Trimming took 0 bases from V and 6 from J, leaving 9 bases between them. Germline V gives CDR1 SGHRS, CDR2 YFSETQ. The CDR3 sequence is 14 residues long. The sample is drawn from a study of blood T cell repertoires in COVID-19. Sequenced material: peripheral blood. This sequence was found in a woman aged 25 to 39 who had recovered from COVID-19. This rearrangement joins TRBV5-1 to TRBJ2-2; D is unresolved. The CDR3 here is CASSLGSVAGELFF. The CDR3 coding sequence is TGCGCCAGCAGCTTGGGGTCAGTGGCCGGGGAGCTGTTTTTT.